One sample yielded the 3 T cell receptor beta chains listed below, sequenced in a study of blood T cell repertoires in COVID-19. Sequencing was performed with immunoSEQ multiplex PCR; in TCRdb, only in-frame clones are kept and a portion is missing. The repertoire has 200,000 to 300,000 clones, 88% of them found once; the top ten carry roughly 1.2%. The source material was PBMCs or T cells enriched from blood (not recorded which). The source of these receptors is a woman aged 40 to 50 with acute COVID-19.

This chain connects TRBV19 to TRBJ2-5; 15 nucleotides agree with TRBD2. The CDR3 consists of 18 residues. The V segment lost 4 bases and the J segment 5 bases; nucleotides outside the gene matches: 11. Germline V gives CDR1 LNHDA, CDR2 SQIVND (reference sequence). The CDR3 protein is CASSKGGLAGGTGETQYF. CDR3 DNA: TGTGCCAGTAGTAAGGGGGGACTAGCGGGAGGAACGGGTGAGACCCAGTACTTC.

This clone occurred once. Other nucleotide sequences from this sample produce the same CDR3. The gene calls are TRBV27 and TRBJ1-1, with D unclear. Germline values: CDR1 MNHEY, CDR2 SMNVEV (reference sequence). Trimming stripped 2 bases from V and 1 base from J, with 5 bases between. This CDR3 is built from 13 residues. This CDR3 reads CASSLGGNTEAFF. Here the CDR3 DNA reads TGTGCCAGCAGTTTAGGCGGGAACACTGAAGCTTTCTTT.

CDR3 nucleotide sequence: TGTGCCAGCAGCCCCACGAGGGAGGGTCGTTCACCCCTCCACTTT. Translation: CASSPTREGRSPLHF. J is TRBJ1-6 and V is TRBV13; D gene uncertain. The ends were cut back, 5 bases at V and 9 bases at J, with 17 bases in the middle. There are 15 residues in the CDR3. Germline V gene data show CDR1 as PRHDT and CDR2 as FYEKMQ (reference sequence).